The 21 T cell receptor beta chains below come from one sample, sequenced in a study of T-cell reconstitution after alpha-beta-depleted transplantation in children. Molecular barcoding with unique molecular identifiers was used for the TCRbeta library. TCRdb analysed the PCR reads with MiXCR anew, one entry per CDR3 protein. The sample records fewer than 750,000 distinct CDR3 sequences, 23% being singletons. The input for sequencing was PBMCs, mostly from graft donor cells, taken 360 days after TCRalphabeta/CD19-depleted stem cell transplant. The receptors stem from a boy under two years old who had a stem cell transplant for acute myeloid leukemia, so the T cells may come from the graft donor.

The chain combines TRBV7-9 with TRBJ2-1; D unresolved. Germline V lookup: CDR1 SEHNR, CDR2 FQNEAQ (reference sequence). The CDR3 is 16 residues long. Trimming pared 1 base from V and 4 bases from J, leaving 14 bases between. CDR3 sequence: CASSLGIQALYNEQFF. DNA for the CDR3: TGTGCCAGCAGCTTAGGTATTCAGGCCCTGTACAATGAGCAGTTCTTC.

This clonotype was counted at least ten times. Here the CDR3 reads CSATRGARDNEQFF. CDR3 bases: TGCAGTGCTACCCGGGGGGCCAGGGACAATGAGCAGTTCTTC. The gene calls are TRBV20-1 and TRBJ2-1; D might be TRBD2 (7 bases). CDR1 is DFQATT, CDR2 SNEGSKA, per germline (reference sequence). The V end was cut by 4 bases, the J end by 5 bases, with 15 bases between. CDR3 length equals 14 residues.

In its sample, this clonotype was seen a few times. The chain recombines TRBV5-6 with TRBJ2-1; either TRBD1 or TRBD2 may fit D (6 bases each). Trimming left V 2 bases short and J 1 base short, with 16 bases between. In germline, CDR1 is SGHDT, CDR2 YYEEEE. The length of the CDR3 is 17 residues. The CDR3 sequence is CASSLKRGAVSYNEQFF. In DNA form, the CDR3 reads TGTGCCAGCAGCTTAAAGAGGGGGGCGGTGTCCTACAATGAGCAGTTCTTC.

A few counts support this clonotype. The rearrangement uses TRBV20-1 and TRBJ2-3; D remains unclear. Deletions cut 5 bases from V and 4 bases from J, with 10 bases between. The CDR3 is 12 residues long. Per germline, CDR1 DFQATT and CDR2 SNEGSKA (reference sequence). CDR3 nucleotides: TGCAGTGCTCGAGCTCTCCCAGATACGCAGTATTTT. Amino acid sequence: CSARALPDTQYF.

This clonotype was detected only a few times. This chain connects TRBV20-1 to TRBJ2-3; the match to TRBD2 covers 16 bases. Germline CDR1 is DFQATT and CDR2 is SNEGSKA (reference sequence). The length of the CDR3 is 16 residues. V was clipped by 5 bases and J by 4 bases; unmatched bases: 6. CDR3 amino acids: CSAFRGLAGGSDTQYF. The CDR3 DNA is TGCAGTGCTTTCCGGGGACTAGCGGGGGGGTCAGATACGCAGTATTTT.

The chain links TRBV20-1 to TRBJ2-2; 9 bases match TRBD1. CDR3 length: 14 residues. The V gene end was trimmed by 5 bases and the J gene end by 7 bases; junction bases not matched to a gene: 8. Germline-derived CDR1 and CDR2 are DFQATT and SNEGSKA (reference sequence). The DNA of the CDR3 is TGCAGTGCTTACCGGACAGGGGCGGTCGGGGAGCTGTTTTTT. Translated: CSAYRTGAVGELFF.

This clonotype came up many times. V usage is TRBV12-3 or TRBV12-4 and J usage is TRBJ2-1; D is tentatively TRBD1 or TRBD2 (5 bases each). CDR3 length: 17 amino acids. Trimming removed 0 bases at V and 6 bases at J, with 18 bases between. CDR3 coding DNA: TGTGCCAGCAGTTTAGCGCGTCGGGGCCAAACCTCCAATGAGCAGTTCTTC. Its translation: CASSLARRGQTSNEQFF.

The chain has TRBV20-1 and TRBJ2-7, with TRBD1 identical over 8 bases. J lost 2 bases, V lost 7 bases, and 7 bases had no gene match. Looked up from germline, CDR1 is DFQATT and CDR2 is SNEGSKA (reference sequence). The CDR3 contains 13 residues. The CDR3 protein is CSVKGQVPYEQYF. CDR3 in DNA: TGCAGTGTTAAGGGACAGGTTCCCTACGAGCAGTACTTC.

The chain employs TRBV12-3 or TRBV12-4 and TRBJ2-1; D unresolved. The V end lost 3 bases, the J end lost 1 base, and 10 bases lay between the germline ends. The CDR3 has 15 amino acids. The CDR3 sequence: CASSFIGPSYNEQFF. CDR3 in DNA: TGTGCCAGCAGTTTCATAGGACCGTCCTACAATGAGCAGTTCTTC.

This clonotype was picked up a small number of times. The chain is built from TRBV9 and TRBJ2-3, with 9 bases that match TRBD2. The CDR3 extends over 16 amino acids. Germline-derived CDR1 and CDR2 are SGDLS and YYNGEE. V gave up 4 bases and J gave up 2 bases; unmatched junction bases: 8. CDR3 region: CASSSRAGGYTDTQYF. Written as DNA, the CDR3 is TGTGCCAGCAGCTCCCGAGCGGGGGGCTACACAGATACGCAGTATTTT. Complete variable domain (other parts from reference TRBV9 and TRBJ2-3): DSGVTQTPKHLITATGQRVTLRCSPRSGDLSVYWYQQSLDQGLQFLIQYYNGEERAKGNILERFSAQQFPDLHSELNLSSLELGDSALYFCASSSRAGGYTDTQYFGPGTRLTVL.

J is TRBJ1-2 and V is TRBV7-6; no reliable D call. Trimming took 1 base from V and 7 from J, leaving 13 bases between them. CDR3 length equals 14 residues. Looked up from germline, CDR1 is SGHVS and CDR2 is FNYEAQ. The CDR3 sequence is CASSLVEDGGGYTF. The CDR3 DNA is TGTGCCAGCAGCTTAGTCGAGGACGGAGGTGGCTACACCTTC. The full variable domain, in which reference TRBV7-6 and TRBJ1-2 provide the parts outside the CDR3, is GAGVSQSPRYKVTKRGQDVALRCDPISGHVSLYWYRQALGQGPEFLTYFNYEAQQDKSGLPNDRFSAERPEGSISTLTIQRTEQRDSAMYRCASSLVEDGGGYTFGSGTRLTVV.

This chain's CDR3 is CASSPTPGSVEQYV. The CDR3 bases are TGTGCCAGCTCACCTACCCCTGGTTCGGTCGAGCAGTACGTC. This chain links TRBV18 with TRBJ2-7; D unclear. This CDR3 spans 14 amino acids. The germline V and J ends were trimmed by 3 bases and 6 bases, with 15 bases remaining between them. CDR1 and CDR2 from the germline V gene are KGHSH and LQKENI.

V usage is TRBV18 and J usage is TRBJ2-1; 10 nucleotides match TRBD1. After removal of 4 bases from V and 7 bases from J, the junction contained 7 bases not matched to a gene. Germline V gene lookup returns CDR1 KGHSH and CDR2 LQKENI. CDR3 length: 15 amino acids. The CDR3 DNA reads as TGTGCCAGCTCACTATACAGACAGGGGGCGAATGAGCAGTTCTTC. Encoded protein: CASSLYRQGANEQFF.

This clonotype was found once. The chain joins TRBV5-1 to TRBJ1-3, with D possibly matching TRBD1 (6 bases). The CDR3 sequence is 17 residues long. V was shortened by 2 bases and J by 0 bases, with 15 bases between the two germline ends. Per the germline V gene, CDR1 is SGHRS and CDR2 is YFSETQ. The chain's CDR3 is CASSLGSQGPSGNTIYF. The CDR3 DNA sequence: TGCGCCAGCAGCTTAGGAAGTCAGGGGCCCTCTGGAAACACCATATATTTT.

Remarks on this clonotype: The junction differs from germline at one of its ends, possibly a read error. This CDR3 is CSAREVGSSTGGLFF. CDR3 sequence (DNA): TGCAGTGCTAGAGAAGTAGGGTCGAGCACCGGGGGGCTGTTTTTT. The chain links TRBV20-1 to TRBJ2-2; weak D call: TRBD2 (6 bases). Germline CDR1 and CDR2: DFQATT and SNEGSKA (reference sequence). There are 15 residues in the CDR3.

At least ten counts were recorded for this clonotype. The CDR3 is CASSLWGRDRHNEQFF. The CDR3 DNA reads TGTGCCAGCAGCTTATGGGGTAGGGACAGACACAATGAGCAGTTCTTC. The genes are TRBV7-2 and TRBJ2-1; 7 bases are a match to TRBD1. Germline values: CDR1 SGHTA, CDR2 FQGNSA. The CDR3 length is 16 residues. With V trimmed by 2 bases and J by 5 bases, 9 bases remained unmatched.

The chain uses TRBV21-1 and TRBJ1-2; the table gives TRBD1 as D, unverified against the DNA. TRBV21-1 is designated a pseudogene. The CDR3 has 15 amino acids. The CDR3 spells CASSKARGMSYGYTF. The CDR3 DNA sequence: TGTGCCAGCAGCAAAGCTAGGGGAATGAGCTATGGCTACACCTTC.

CDR3 nucleotide sequence: TGCAGTGCTTCCGGACCAAATCAGCCCCAGCATTTT. It specifies CSASGPNQPQHF. This chain links TRBV20-1 with TRBJ1-5; D unclear. V was cut by 5 bases and J by 4 bases, with 9 bases left in between. Germline assignment: CDR1 DFQATT and CDR2 SNEGSKA (reference sequence). The CDR3 totals 12 residues.

A few counts support this clonotype. This sequence joins TRBV20-1 and TRBJ1-5; no definite D call. Trimming took 3 bases from V and 0 from J, leaving 9 bases between them. The CDR3 runs to 14 residues. CDR1 and CDR2 from the germline V gene are DFQATT and SNEGSKA (reference sequence). DNA for the CDR3: TGCAGTGCTAGGGTCAGATATAGCAATCAGCCCCAGCATTTT. It is translated as CSARVRYSNQPQHF.

The CDR3 region is CASSYATRGGELFF. In DNA form, the CDR3 reads TGTGCCAGCAGTTACGCGACTCGAGGCGGGGAGCTGTTTTTT. This rearrangement joins TRBV6-2 or TRBV6-3 to TRBJ2-2, with D unclear. In germline, CDR1 is MNHEY, CDR2 SVGEGT. The V end was cut by 2 bases, the J end by 7 bases, with 11 bases between. The CDR3 is 14 residues long.

In the case of this clonotype: An end of the junction differs from the germline gene, which may be a read error. The rearrangement links TRBV20-1 to TRBJ2-3; tentative D call: TRBD1 (5 bases). The CDR3 extends over 15 amino acids. The germline V gene has CDR1 DFQATT and CDR2 SNEGSKA (reference sequence). The CDR3 DNA reads TGCATTGCTAGAGATGTTCCGGACATCACAGATACGCAGTATTTT. Translated: CIARDVPDITDTQYF.